A single sample gave rise to the 27 T cell receptor beta chains below, sequenced in a study of neurological immune-mediated disorders. TCRdb re-called the 5' RACE reads through MiXCR, storing one row per CDR3 protein. The sample lists some 86,000 distinct CDR3 sequences, 2.6% occurring once. The sample consisted of PBMCs. These receptors were collected from a woman in her twenties or thirties with multiple sclerosis.

This clonotype was seen repeatedly, ten times or more. This chain joins TRBV12-3 or TRBV12-4 and TRBJ1-1; D gene ambiguous. Trimming left V 8 bases short and J 10 bases short, with 14 bases between. The CDR3 spans 11 residues. CDR3 sequence (DNA): TGTGCCAGCCGCCACCGGGAGCGAGCTTTCTTT. Protein sequence: CASRHRERAFF.

This clonotype was seen a handful of times. V usage is TRBV5-1 and J usage is TRBJ2-7, with D perhaps TRBD2 (5 bases). Trimming took 0 bases from V and 2 from J, leaving 12 bases between them. The germline V gene has CDR1 SGHRS and CDR2 YFSETQ. The CDR3 runs 15 residues. CDR3 residues: CASSLAVLAAYEQYF. CDR3 nucleotides: TGCGCCAGCAGCTTGGCCGTCCTAGCAGCCTACGAGCAGTACTTC.

In its sample, this clonotype was seen many times. This chain uses TRBV29-1 with TRBJ2-2; 7 bases align to TRBD2. V gave up 6 bases and J gave up 4 bases; unmatched junction bases: 8. The CDR3 loop spans 14 amino acids. The V gene's germline CDR1 is SQVTM and CDR2 ANQGSEA. CDR3 nucleotides: TGCAGCGTGGGGGGAGGGGAGACCACCGGGGAGCTGTTTTTT. Protein: CSVGGGETTGELFF.

This clonotype was counted at least ten times. This chain uses TRBV28 with TRBJ2-3; 8 bases match TRBD2. This CDR3 has 15 amino acids. CDR1 is MDHEN and CDR2 is SYDVKM in the germline V gene. Trimming at V came to 5 bases and at J to 6 bases, leaving 10 bases not matched to a gene. CDR3 protein: CASSPGGARSDTQYF. The CDR3 DNA reads as TGTGCCAGCAGTCCCGGGGGGGCGCGGTCTGATACGCAGTATTTT.

This clonotype was seen repeatedly, ten times or more. This chain links TRBV15 with TRBJ1-1, with a possible D match to TRBD1 (6 bases). Germline V gene lookup returns CDR1 LNHNV and CDR2 YYDKDF (reference sequence). V lost 0 bases, J lost 3 bases, and 11 bases lay in between. This CDR3 has 15 residues. CDR3 sequence reads: CATSRDRGGDTEAFF. Written as DNA, the CDR3 is TGTGCCACCAGCAGAGATAGGGGGGGGGACACTGAAGCTTTCTTT. Together with reference TRBV15 and TRBJ1-1, the CDR3 gives the full variable domain: DAMVIQNPRYQVTQFGKPVTLSCSQTLNHNVMYWYQQKSSQAPKLLFHYYDKDFNNEADTPDNFQSRRPNTSFCFLDIRSPGLGDTAMYLCATSRDRGGDTEAFFGQGTRLTVV.

The sample holds many counts of this clonotype. This rearrangement joins TRBV28 to TRBJ2-1; unclear D gene. The CDR3 extends over 12 amino acids. The germline V gene encodes CDR1 MDHEN and CDR2 SYDVKM. V lost 3 bases, J lost 7 bases, and 7 bases lay in between. CDR3: CASSLAPNEQFF. The CDR3 region has the DNA TGTGCCAGCAGTTTGGCTCCAAATGAGCAGTTCTTC.

This clonotype has ten or more counts. The V call is TRBV19, the J call TRBJ1-1; the D gene is possibly TRBD1 (6 bases). Looked up from germline, CDR1 is LNHDA and CDR2 is SQIVND (reference sequence). CDR3 length: 12 amino acids. V lost 7 bases and J lost 1, with 7 bases in between. Here the CDR3 reads CASIQGNTEAFF. The CDR3 DNA reads as TGTGCCAGTATACAGGGGAACACTGAAGCTTTCTTT.

This clonotype was recorded at least ten times. The chain combines TRBV5-1 with TRBJ2-7, with D perhaps matching TRBD1 (5 bases). Germline CDR1 reads SGHRS; CDR2 reads YFSETQ. Trimming cost V 2 bases and J 5 bases, with 11 bases left between them. The CDR3 consists of 13 residues. The CDR3 spells CASSFNAGNEQYF. In DNA form, the CDR3 reads TGCGCCAGCAGCTTTAACGCAGGGAACGAGCAGTACTTC. Full variable domain (outside the CDR3, taken from reference TRBV5-1 and TRBJ2-7): KAGVTQTPRYLIKTRGQQVTLSCSPISGHRSVSWYQQTPGQGLQFLFEYFSETQRNKGNFPGRFSGRQFSNSRSEMNVSTLELGDSALYLCASSFNAGNEQYFGPGTRLTVT.

This clonotype was found a few times. This chain connects TRBV11-3 to TRBJ1-5; D not resolved. V lost 5 bases and J 6 bases, leaving 8 bases between the germline ends. The CDR3 has 12 amino acids. Germline CDR1 SGHNT, CDR2 YENEEA. As DNA, the CDR3 is TGTGCCAGCAGCGAAGGGCCTCAGCCCCAGCATTTT. This translates into CASSEGPQPQHF.

This clonotype was seen at least ten times. The rearrangement uses TRBV6-6 and TRBJ1-1; 9 bases fit TRBD1. The V gene end was trimmed by 5 bases and the J gene end by 0 bases; junction bases not matched to a gene: 7. The CDR3 has 16 amino acids. Germline V gene data show CDR1 as MNHNY and CDR2 as SVGAGI (reference sequence). For the CDR3, the DNA is TGTGCCAGCAGTCCGGGACAGGGACTTATGAACACTGAAGCTTTCTTT. Protein: CASSPGQGLMNTEAFF.

Ten or more counts support this clonotype. V usage is TRBV20-1 and J usage is TRBJ1-2; 7 bases fit TRBD1. Trimming cost V 1 base and J 4 bases; bases outside gene matches: 3. The CDR3 contains 13 residues. Germline CDR1 is DFQATT and CDR2 is SNEGSKA (reference sequence). The CDR3 is CSARGGQSYGYTF. In DNA form, the CDR3 reads TGCAGTGCTAGAGGGGGACAGTCCTATGGCTACACCTTC.

This clonotype was detected ten times or more. This chain links TRBV20-1 with TRBJ1-1; D not certain. Trimming shortened V by 0 bases and J by 0 bases, and 5 bases separated the two germline ends. The CDR3 extends over 13 amino acids. CDR1 and CDR2 (germline): DFQATT, SNEGSKA (reference sequence). The chain's CDR3 is CSARDPLNTEAFF. CDR3 DNA: TGCAGTGCTAGAGACCCCCTGAACACTGAAGCTTTCTTT.

At least ten counts were recorded for this clonotype. The CDR3 is CASSFGMNTYEQYF. As DNA, the CDR3 is TGCGCCAGCAGCTTCGGTATGAATACCTACGAGCAGTACTTC. This sequence joins TRBV5-1 and TRBJ2-7; D is unclear. Between the trimmed V and J ends, which lost 2 bases and 2 bases, there was a span of 11 bases. Per the germline V gene, CDR1 is SGHRS and CDR2 is YFSETQ. There are 14 residues in the CDR3.

Ten or more counts support this clonotype. The V and J genes are TRBV20-1 and TRBJ1-2, with TRBD1 as a possible D gene (5 bases). The germline CDR1 and CDR2 sequences are DFQATT and SNEGSKA (reference sequence). V lost 1 base and J lost 4, with 10 bases in between. The CDR3 spans 13 residues. The DNA of the CDR3 is TGCAGTGCTAGAGGTCTCAGGGCCTATGGCTACACCTTC. It codes for CSARGLRAYGYTF.

This clonotype showed up just a few times. A read error may explain this, as a much larger clone is one base away. The genes are TRBV5-1 and TRBJ2-1; the match to TRBD2 covers 7 bases. Germline CDR1 SGHRS, CDR2 YFSETQ. J was trimmed by 4 bases and V by 0 bases; bases with no gene match: 10. The CDR3 spans 17 residues. The CDR3 coding sequence is TGCGCCAGCAGCTTGGAGCTAGTGGGAGGGTTTTACAATGAGCAGTTCTTC. Translated, it gives CASSLELVGGFYNEQFF.

This clonotype was detected ten times or more. This chain connects TRBV6-2 or TRBV6-3 to TRBJ2-1; 10 bases match TRBD2. The V segment lost 6 bases and the J segment 6 bases; nucleotides outside the gene matches: 14. This CDR3 is 17 amino acids long. Germline CDR1 MNHEY, CDR2 SVGEGT. CDR3 in DNA: TGTGCCAGCAGCCCCTATCTCCTAGCGGGAGAGCGCAATGAGCAGTTCTTC. Translating it yields CASSPYLLAGERNEQFF.

This clonotype was detected ten times or more. V is TRBV12-3 or TRBV12-4 and J is TRBJ2-7; D is unresolved. The CDR3 is 13 amino acids. Trimming removed 2 bases from V and 3 bases from J, with 8 bases in between. The CDR3 DNA follows: TGTGCCAGCAGTTTACTGCAAAACTACGAGCAGTACTTC. Amino acids: CASSLLQNYEQYF.

This clonotype was detected only once. The gene calls are TRBV7-2 and TRBJ2-1; TRBD2 matches 8 bases. The CDR3 extends over 15 amino acids. From germline, CDR1 is SGHTA and CDR2 FQGNSA. V trimming: 2 bases; J trimming: 8 bases; junction bases outside the gene matches: 8. This CDR3 is CASSLPLSGGYEQFF. Here the CDR3 DNA reads TGTGCCAGCAGCTTACCACTATCGGGAGGGTATGAGCAGTTCTTC.

In its sample, this clonotype was seen many times. The V call is TRBV20-1, the J call TRBJ2-1, with TRBD2 matching over 9 bases. The V segment lost 3 bases and the J segment 3 bases; nucleotides outside the gene matches: 9. CDR3 size: 16 residues. Germline V gene lookup returns CDR1 DFQATT and CDR2 SNEGSKA (reference sequence). As DNA, the CDR3 is TGCAGTGCTAGCCCTACAACTAGCGGGTACTACAATGAGCAGTTCTTC. Translation: CSASPTTSGYYNEQFF.

This clonotype was recorded many times. The V gene is TRBV28, the J gene TRBJ2-5, with unresolved D. Trimming removed 2 bases at V and 0 bases at J, with 19 bases between. This CDR3 has 18 residues. Germline CDR1 is MDHEN and CDR2 is SYDVKM. Written as DNA, the CDR3 is TGTGCCAGCAGTTTAATCGCCTCCCGAGAGGCGTACCAAGAGACCCAGTACTTC. Protein: CASSLIASREAYQETQYF.

This clonotype came up many times. The chain uses TRBV24-1 and TRBJ2-5; D remains unclear. Germline loops: CDR1 KGHDR, CDR2 SFDVKD. The CDR3 contains 12 residues. V was shortened by 4 bases and J by 4 bases, with 6 bases between the two germline ends. As DNA, the CDR3 is TGTGCCACCAGTGAGACGGGAGAGACCCAGTACTTC. Translated: CATSETGETQYF.

Many counts were recorded for this clonotype. The rearrangement links TRBV12-3 or TRBV12-4 to TRBJ2-3; 9 bases align to TRBD2. V shed 5 bases, J shed 8 bases, and the junction held 11 bases outside the gene matches. This CDR3 spans 15 amino acids. Here the CDR3 DNA reads TGTGCCAGCAGTCGGGCGGGAGGGCCCTCGGGTACGCAGTATTTT. Its translation: CASSRAGGPSGTQYF.

This clonotype was seen repeatedly, ten times or more. The chain is built from TRBV10-3 and TRBJ1-1; D is ambiguous. The CDR3 sequence is 13 residues long. Trimming removed 8 bases at V and 3 bases at J, with 13 bases between. CDR1 and CDR2 from the germline V gene are ENHRY and SYGVKD. CDR3 sequence (DNA): TGTGCCATCGTTGGTGACCGGGACACTGAAGCTTTCTTT. Translation gives CAIVGDRDTEAFF.

This clonotype was counted many times. This chain connects TRBV5-1 to TRBJ1-1; D gene uncertain. The CDR3 contains 14 residues. Germline-derived CDR1 and CDR2 are SGHRS and YFSETQ. V was clipped by 4 bases and J by 1 base, with 11 bases between them. CDR3 in amino acids: CASSPRVQNTEAFF. The CDR3 bases are TGCGCCAGCAGCCCTAGGGTTCAGAACACTGAAGCTTTCTTT. The full variable domain, completed using reference TRBV5-1 and TRBJ1-1, is KAGVTQTPRYLIKTRGQQVTLSCSPISGHRSVSWYQQTPGQGLQFLFEYFSETQRNKGNFPGRFSGRQFSNSRSEMNVSTLELGDSALYLCASSPRVQNTEAFFGQGTRLTVV.

The table lists this clonotype with a few counts. V is TRBV4-3 and J is TRBJ2-3; 10 bases map to TRBD2. Germline loops: CDR1 LGHNA, CDR2 YSLEER. The CDR3 runs 16 residues. Unmatched junction bases numbered 2, after V lost 2 bases and J lost 0 bases. The DNA for the CDR3 is TGCGCCAGCAGCCAAATAGCGGGAGGCAGCACAGATACGCAGTATTTT. Its translation is CASSQIAGGSTDTQYF.

Many counts were recorded for this clonotype. The chain joins TRBV7-2 to TRBJ2-3; the match to TRBD2 covers 7 bases. Germline V gives CDR1 SGHTA, CDR2 FQGNSA. The CDR3 totals 15 residues. Germline trimming cut 5 bases from V and 6 bases from J; bases unmatched to any gene: 11. The DNA of the CDR3 is TGTGCCAGCAGCCCTATTAGCGGGTATTCTGATACGCAGTATTTT. Its protein is CASSPISGYSDTQYF.

In its sample, this clonotype was seen many times. The chain couples TRBV12-3 or TRBV12-4 to TRBJ1-2, with D perhaps TRBD1 (6 bases). V lost 3 bases and J lost 0, with 11 bases in between. This CDR3 spans 15 amino acids. CDR3: CASSFRQAPNYGYTF. The CDR3 coding sequence is TGTGCCAGCAGTTTCCGACAGGCGCCTAACTATGGCTACACCTTC.